These T cell receptor beta chains were read from a single sample in a study of blood T cell repertoires in COVID-19. TCRdb's table, derived via immunoSEQ multiplex PCR, lists solely in-frame clones and lacks some. The sample contains 190,000 or so clones, around 85% of which appear only once. The sample was peripheral blood. The receptors stem from a woman older than 75 with acute or convalescent COVID-19. The CDR3 runs from the conserved cysteine through the conserved F or W. The D gene is left open where the match is weak. Clone size is shown for a subset of rows, as once, few, many or a class of expanded clone.

V gene	clone size	J gene	D gene	CDR3 protein	CDR3 DNA
TRBV7-7	-	TRBJ2-5	TRBD2	CASSLSGIGPETQYF	TGTGCCAGCAGCCTTAGCGGGATTGGGCCCGAGACCCAGTACTTC
TRBV18	few	TRBJ2-5	TRBD2	CASSPGASGGARETQYF	TGTGCCAGCTCACCAGGCGCTAGCGGGGGGGCCCGGGAGACCCAGTACTTC
TRBV7-2	-	TRBJ2-3	-	CASSLVVLSTDTQYF	TGTGCCAGCAGCTTAGTGGTACTGAGCACAGATACGCAGTATTTT
TRBV2	-	TRBJ1-2	TRBD1	CASSFSRVQGSYTF	TGTGCCAGCAGTTTCTCCCGGGTACAGGGGAGCTACACCTTC
TRBV6-1	-	TRBJ1-5	-	CASSEQGRKGQPQHF	TGTGCCAGCAGTGAACAGGGCCGTAAGGGCCAGCCCCAGCATTTT
TRBV29-1	-	TRBJ2-1	TRBD1	CSVVGQVLHGQFF	TGCAGCGTTGTGGGACAGGTCCTTCATGGGCAGTTCTTC
TRBV19	-	TRBJ1-5	-	CASGLGTRGDQPQHF	TGTGCCAGTGGCCTGGGGACCCGGGGGGATCAGCCCCAGCATTTT
TRBV5-4	-	TRBJ2-1	TRBD2	CASTPLAGSYNEQFF	TGTGCCAGCACCCCACTAGCGGGCTCCTACAATGAGCAGTTCTTC
TRBV5-1	-	TRBJ1-1	TRBD1	CASSPLGTGDTEAFF	TGCGCCAGCAGCCCCCTGGGGACAGGGGACACTGAAGCTTTCTTT
TRBV7-9	-	TRBJ2-7	-	CASSLGSQSYEQYF	TGTGCCAGCAGCTTAGGAAGTCAGTCCTACGAGCAGTACTTC
TRBV10-3	-	TRBJ2-1	TRBD2	CAIAGGGVDEQFF	TGTGCCATCGCGGGGGGAGGGGTTGATGAGCAGTTCTTC
TRBV7-9	-	TRBJ1-5	-	CASSLGQSNQPQHF	TGTGCCAGCAGCTTAGGGCAGAGCAATCAGCCCCAGCATTTT
TRBV5-6	once	TRBJ2-4	-	CASSLARGGRNIQYF	TGTGCCAGCAGCTTGGCAAGGGGAGGAAGGAACATTCAGTACTTC